This T cell receptor beta chain appears in the sequencing data of a study of blood T cell repertoires in COVID-19. About the research overall: Samples taken during acute and convalescent COVID-19 were collected in the United States, Italy and Spain. The cDNA or gDNA used as material had been derived from T cells, B-cell-depleted T cells, or PBMCs.

In the study's own analysis: It was from reference gene primer amplification that nucleated cell counts were estimated. Data came from immunoSEQ multiplex PCR; TCRdb stores just in-frame clones and leaves some out. V, J and clone size are taken as reported in that table, and D and trimming were inferred from the DNA itself. The repertoire holds 200,000 or so clones, around 84% seen once, with about 2.1% in the top ten. The receptor comes from a man in his forties who had recovered from COVID-19. Sequenced input: peripheral blood.

DNA of the CDR3: TGTGCCAGCACTCCACGTGGGGGCGGTGAAGCTTTCTTT. Its translation: CASTPRGGGEAFF. The gene calls are TRBV6-5 and TRBJ1-1; maybe TRBD1 (6 bases). The CDR3 spans 13 residues. Germline assignment: CDR1 MNHEY and CDR2 SVGAGI. Between the trimmed V and J ends, which lost 7 bases and 7 bases, there was a span of 16 bases.